The T cell receptor (beta chain) described here comes from a study of T cells in women clearing cervical HPV infection. About the research overall: Only a few women had HLA typing results available.

The method was immunoSEQ multiplex PCR; TCRdb's version includes in-frame clones alone and lacks a portion of them. The sample has under 45,000 clones, and its top ten clones hold 6% to 8.5%. A remark on this clone: The antigen remains unidentified. The read comes to an end 3 residues before the CDR3 does, leaving the germline J gene to fill in the end.

The germline V gene encodes CDR1 DFQATT and CDR2 SNEGSKA (reference sequence). Trimming took 3 bases from V and 7 from J, leaving 15 bases between them. This CDR3 is 13 amino acids long. Findings and caveats of the study: CIN3+ cases had significantly higher TCR repertoire richness than controls, but evenness did not differ.

This sequence joins TRBV20-1 and TRBJ1-1; a weak D match, TRBD1 (6 bases). Sequencing input: blood buffy coat. The clonotype originates from a woman aged 18-70 years with a cervical HPV16 infection that either progressed to CIN3+ or cleared (not recorded which). This CDR3 reads CSASPGGQGEAFF. Incomplete CDR3 DNA: TGCAGTGCTAGTCCGGGGGGGCAGGGTGAA.